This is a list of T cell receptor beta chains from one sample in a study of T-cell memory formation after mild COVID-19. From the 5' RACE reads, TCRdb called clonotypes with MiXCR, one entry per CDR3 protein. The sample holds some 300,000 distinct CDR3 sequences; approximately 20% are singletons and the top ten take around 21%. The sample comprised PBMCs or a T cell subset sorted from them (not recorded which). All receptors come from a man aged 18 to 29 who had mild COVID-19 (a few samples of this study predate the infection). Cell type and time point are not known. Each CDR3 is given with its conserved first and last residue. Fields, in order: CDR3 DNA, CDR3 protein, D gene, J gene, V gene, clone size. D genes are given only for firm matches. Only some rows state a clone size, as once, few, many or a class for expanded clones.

CDR3 DNA: TGCGCCAGCAGCTTGGGCGACAGGGGGAGGGTTGAGCAGTTCTTC; CDR3 protein: CASSLGDRGRVEQFF; D gene: TRBD1; J gene: TRBJ2-1; V gene: TRBV5-1; clone size: few
CDR3 DNA: TGTGCCAGCAGCATCGAGGACAGCTACAATGAGCAGTTCTTC; CDR3 protein: CASSIEDSYNEQFF; D gene: NA; J gene: TRBJ2-1; V gene: TRBV5-4; clone size: few
CDR3 DNA: TGCGCCAGCAGCCCTGGGGGTTCTCAGGGTGTTGAGCAGTTCTTC; CDR3 protein: CASSPGGSQGVEQFF; D gene: NA; J gene: TRBJ2-1; V gene: TRBV5-1; clone size: once
CDR3 DNA: TGTGCCAGCAGCCCCGACCGAGGGTTCGGTGGAAACACCATATATTTT; CDR3 protein: CASSPDRGFGGNTIYF; D gene: NA; J gene: TRBJ1-3; V gene: TRBV7-9; clone size: few
CDR3 DNA: TGCAGCGATGAGCGGGGGCGAGACGAGCAGTACTTC; CDR3 protein: CSDERGRDEQYF; D gene: TRBD2; J gene: TRBJ2-7; V gene: TRBV29-1; clone size: few
CDR3 DNA: TGCAGCGTGGGGATAGCGATGAACACTGAAGCTTTCTTT; CDR3 protein: CSVGIAMNTEAFF; D gene: NA; J gene: TRBJ1-1; V gene: TRBV29-1; clone size: few
CDR3 DNA: TGCGCCAGCAGCCAAGATGTAGCTTCTGGAAACACCATATATTTT; CDR3 protein: CASSQDVASGNTIYF; D gene: NA; J gene: TRBJ1-3; V gene: TRBV4-1; clone size: many
CDR3 DNA: TGTGCCAGCAGCCAAGGGACAGGCTACAATCAGCCCCAGCATTTT; CDR3 protein: CASSQGTGYNQPQHF; D gene: TRBD1; J gene: TRBJ1-5; V gene: TRBV7-2; clone size: NA
CDR3 DNA: TGTGCCAGCAGTACTGGGGGGGGACAGGGGGCGCGGCAGCCCCAGCATTTT; CDR3 protein: CASSTGGGQGARQPQHF; D gene: TRBD1; J gene: TRBJ1-5; V gene: TRBV6-5; clone size: NA
CDR3 DNA: TGTGCCAGCAGTCGCACAGGGGGAGCTGGAAACACCATATATTTT; CDR3 protein: CASSRTGGAGNTIYF; D gene: TRBD1; J gene: TRBJ1-3; V gene: TRBV12-3/TRBV12-4; clone size: few
CDR3 DNA: TGCGCCAGCAGCCTGCAATCGTTGGGGGGCTATGGCTACACCTTC; CDR3 protein: CASSLQSLGGYGYTF; D gene: NA; J gene: TRBJ1-2; V gene: TRBV5-1; clone size: few
CDR3 DNA: TGTGCTAGCAGCGCCGGGAAGGGGCTAGGTGACGAGCAGTTCTTC; CDR3 protein: CASSAGKGLGDEQFF; D gene: NA; J gene: TRBJ2-1; V gene: TRBV7-7; clone size: few
CDR3 DNA: TGTGCCAGCAGCCAAGAAGGGGAGAGAATGAACACTGAAGCTTTCTTT; CDR3 protein: CASSQEGERMNTEAFF; D gene: NA; J gene: TRBJ1-1; V gene: TRBV4-2; clone size: NA
CDR3 DNA: TGTGCCAGCAGCCCGGGACTAGCGGGCACCTGGGAGACCCAGTACTTC; CDR3 protein: CASSPGLAGTWETQYF; D gene: TRBD2; J gene: TRBJ2-5; V gene: TRBV7-9; clone size: few
CDR3 DNA: TGTGCCAGCAGCTTAGGAGGCAGGGGGACCATGTTGGCCAAAAACATTCAGTACTTC; CDR3 protein: CASSLGGRGTMLAKNIQYF; D gene: TRBD1; J gene: TRBJ2-4; V gene: TRBV7-2; clone size: NA
CDR3 DNA: TGTGCCAGCAGCTTAGTACAGGGGGCGACGGGAAACACCATATATTTT; CDR3 protein: CASSLVQGATGNTIYF; D gene: TRBD1; J gene: TRBJ1-3; V gene: TRBV7-9; clone size: once
CDR3 DNA: TGTGCCAGCAGCGTGGCGGGGGACAATGAGCAGTTCTTC; CDR3 protein: CASSVAGDNEQFF; D gene: TRBD2; J gene: TRBJ2-1; V gene: TRBV9; clone size: few
CDR3 DNA: TGTGCCAGCAGCTGGGACTCCAGCACAGATACGCAGTATTTT; CDR3 protein: CASSWDSSTDTQYF; D gene: NA; J gene: TRBJ2-3; V gene: TRBV5-6; clone size: NA
CDR3 DNA: TGTGCCAGCAGCTTAGCCTGGGACGGGCCCCAGCATTTT; CDR3 protein: CASSLAWDGPQHF; D gene: NA; J gene: TRBJ1-5; V gene: TRBV7-2; clone size: many
CDR3 DNA: TGTGCCAGCAGTCTCGCGAGTGAGCAGTTCTTC; CDR3 protein: CASSLASEQFF; D gene: NA; J gene: TRBJ2-1; V gene: TRBV6-5; clone size: NA
CDR3 DNA: TGTGCCAGCAGCAAAGAAGCAGATACGCAGTATTTT; CDR3 protein: CASSKEADTQYF; D gene: NA; J gene: TRBJ2-3; V gene: TRBV6-2/TRBV6-3; clone size: NA
CDR3 DNA: TGTGCCAGCAGACTCTTTAAGCAGTACTTC; CDR3 protein: CASRLFKQYF; D gene: NA; J gene: TRBJ2-7; V gene: TRBV28; clone size: NA
CDR3 DNA: TGTGCCAGCAGTTCACTAGGCCTGGGGACCCAGTACTTC; CDR3 protein: CASSSLGLGTQYF; D gene: NA; J gene: TRBJ2-5; V gene: TRBV7-2; clone size: few
CDR3 DNA: TGCGCCAGCAGCGGGCAAGGACAGGGGAACACTGAAGCTTTCTTT; CDR3 protein: CASSGQGQGNTEAFF; D gene: TRBD1; J gene: TRBJ1-1; V gene: TRBV5-1; clone size: NA
CDR3 DNA: TGCAGTGCTAGCAGGGGCGGGGATAGCACAGATACGCAGTATTTT; CDR3 protein: CSASRGGDSTDTQYF; D gene: NA; J gene: TRBJ2-3; V gene: TRBV20-1; clone size: NA
CDR3 DNA: TGTGCCAGCAGCCCCCTTAGCGGGGGGAGGGAGACCCAGTACTTC; CDR3 protein: CASSPLSGGRETQYF; D gene: TRBD2; J gene: TRBJ2-5; V gene: TRBV7-6; clone size: few
CDR3 DNA: TGCGCCAGCAGCCTTGACACAGGGCTGACAGATACGCAGTATTTT; CDR3 protein: CASSLDTGLTDTQYF; D gene: NA; J gene: TRBJ2-3; V gene: TRBV4-3; clone size: few
CDR3 DNA: TGTGCCAGCAGCCTGACTAGCGGTGATTACAATGAGCAGTTCTTC; CDR3 protein: CASSLTSGDYNEQFF; D gene: TRBD2; J gene: TRBJ2-1; V gene: TRBV9; clone size: many
CDR3 DNA: TGTGCCACCAGCCATACAGGGGAAAGCAATCAGCCCCAGCATTTT; CDR3 protein: CATSHTGESNQPQHF; D gene: TRBD1; J gene: TRBJ1-5; V gene: TRBV15; clone size: NA
CDR3 DNA: TGTGCCACCCCTGCCGGGACTAGCTCCCACGAGCAGTACTTC; CDR3 protein: CATPAGTSSHEQYF; D gene: TRBD2; J gene: TRBJ2-7; V gene: TRBV2; clone size: few
CDR3 DNA: TGCGCCAGCAGCCAAGGATCCTCCGGGCCAGCTTTCTTT; CDR3 protein: CASSQGSSGPAFF; D gene: NA; J gene: TRBJ1-1; V gene: TRBV4-3; clone size: NA
CDR3 DNA: TGTGCCATCAGAGCCTCCGGGACAGGGGGCGCTTACGAGCAGTACTTC; CDR3 protein: CAIRASGTGGAYEQYF; D gene: TRBD1; J gene: TRBJ2-7; V gene: TRBV10-3; clone size: few
CDR3 DNA: TGTGCCTGGAGTGGACAGGGGAATGAGCAGTTCTTC; CDR3 protein: CAWSGQGNEQFF; D gene: TRBD1; J gene: TRBJ2-1; V gene: TRBV30; clone size: NA
CDR3 DNA: TGTGCCAGCAGTGAACGGGGAGGTGAGCAGTTCTTC; CDR3 protein: CASSERGGEQFF; D gene: NA; J gene: TRBJ2-1; V gene: TRBV2; clone size: NA
CDR3 DNA: TGTGCCAGCAGCGTAGCGGGCGGGGGGGCACATGAGCAGTTCTTC; CDR3 protein: CASSVAGGGAHEQFF; D gene: TRBD2; J gene: TRBJ2-1; V gene: TRBV9; clone size: NA
CDR3 DNA: TGCGCCAGCAGCTTGGCGGGGTACACAGATACGCAGTATTTT; CDR3 protein: CASSLAGYTDTQYF; D gene: NA; J gene: TRBJ2-3; V gene: TRBV5-1; clone size: many
CDR3 DNA: TGCGCCAGCAGCTTGAGAGACAGGGAGACCCAGTACTTC; CDR3 protein: CASSLRDRETQYF; D gene: NA; J gene: TRBJ2-5; V gene: TRBV5-1; clone size: few
CDR3 DNA: TGCGCCAGCAGCCAAGATGTGGGGGACACTGAAGCTTTCTTT; CDR3 protein: CASSQDVGDTEAFF; D gene: NA; J gene: TRBJ1-1; V gene: TRBV4-1; clone size: many
CDR3 DNA: TGTGCCAGCAGCCGGGTTGCGGGGGGCCTCGAGCAGTTCTTC; CDR3 protein: CASSRVAGGLEQFF; D gene: TRBD2; J gene: TRBJ2-1; V gene: TRBV7-9; clone size: few
CDR3 DNA: TGCGCCAGCAGCCAAGACTCCACCAGACCGACCTTTTACGAGCAGTACTTC; CDR3 protein: CASSQDSTRPTFYEQYF; D gene: NA; J gene: TRBJ2-7; V gene: TRBV4-1; clone size: once
CDR3 DNA: TGTGCCAGCAGCTCGGGACAGGGTGGGACACCCCTCCACTTT; CDR3 protein: CASSSGQGGTPLHF; D gene: TRBD1; J gene: TRBJ1-6; V gene: TRBV7-2; clone size: few
CDR3 DNA: TGTGCCAGCAGATTCGGACTAGCGGGGGGGTCCTACAATGAGCAGTTCTTC; CDR3 protein: CASRFGLAGGSYNEQFF; D gene: TRBD2; J gene: TRBJ2-1; V gene: TRBV6-2/TRBV6-3; clone size: few
CDR3 DNA: TGTGCCAGCTCACCATGGAACACCATATATTTT; CDR3 protein: CASSPWNTIYF; D gene: NA; J gene: TRBJ1-3; V gene: TRBV18; clone size: few
CDR3 DNA: TGTGCCAGCAGCCATGGGTGGGACAGAAACGAGCAGTTCTTC; CDR3 protein: CASSHGWDRNEQFF; D gene: TRBD1; J gene: TRBJ2-1; V gene: TRBV4-2; clone size: NA
CDR3 DNA: TGCGCCAGCAGCCAACCAGGGGGCGGAGAGCTGTTTTTT; CDR3 protein: CASSQPGGGELFF; D gene: TRBD1; J gene: TRBJ1-4; V gene: TRBV4-1; clone size: few
CDR3 DNA: TGTGCCACCAGCAGAGCAGGGGGCAACGAGCAGTTCTTC; CDR3 protein: CATSRAGGNEQFF; D gene: TRBD1; J gene: TRBJ2-1; V gene: TRBV15; clone size: NA
CDR3 DNA: TGCGCCAGCAGCCAAGATTCAACACCAATCCCCGACACCTTC; CDR3 protein: CASSQDSTPIPDTF; D gene: NA; J gene: TRBJ1-2; V gene: TRBV4-3; clone size: few
CDR3 DNA: TGTGCCAGCAGCTTAGACAGGTCTTCAGATACGCAGTATTTT; CDR3 protein: CASSLDRSSDTQYF; D gene: NA; J gene: TRBJ2-3; V gene: TRBV11-2; clone size: few
CDR3 DNA: TGTGCCACCAGCGACAGTTATAGCAATCAGCCCCAGCATTTT; CDR3 protein: CATSDSYSNQPQHF; D gene: NA; J gene: TRBJ1-5; V gene: TRBV15; clone size: few
CDR3 DNA: TGTGCCAGCAGTTTATTGGGACAGGGGGTGGCTGGGGCCAACGTCCTGACTTTC; CDR3 protein: CASSLLGQGVAGANVLTF; D gene: TRBD1; J gene: TRBJ2-6; V gene: TRBV12-3/TRBV12-4; clone size: NA
CDR3 DNA: TGTGCCAGCAGTGTAGGGGGTGCGGATACGCAGTATTTT; CDR3 protein: CASSVGGADTQYF; D gene: NA; J gene: TRBJ2-3; V gene: TRBV27; clone size: few
CDR3 DNA: TGTGCCAGCAGCCTCACTACAGGGGGTCGAACCGGGGAGCTGTTTTTT; CDR3 protein: CASSLTTGGRTGELFF; D gene: TRBD1; J gene: TRBJ2-2; V gene: TRBV7-6; clone size: NA
CDR3 DNA: TGTGCCAGCAGCTTACGACAGGGAGAAACAGATACGCAGTATTTT; CDR3 protein: CASSLRQGETDTQYF; D gene: TRBD1; J gene: TRBJ2-3; V gene: TRBV13; clone size: NA
CDR3 DNA: TGCGCCAGCAGCTTATGGGGGGCGAATGAGCAGTTCTTC; CDR3 protein: CASSLWGANEQFF; D gene: NA; J gene: TRBJ2-1; V gene: TRBV4-3; clone size: NA
CDR3 DNA: TGTGCCAGCAGCTTGGGGCAGAATAGCAATCAGCCCCAGCATTTT; CDR3 protein: CASSLGQNSNQPQHF; D gene: NA; J gene: TRBJ1-5; V gene: TRBV7-9; clone size: few
CDR3 DNA: TGTGCCAGCAGACTTACCTTCGGGAATAATTCACCCCTCCACTTT; CDR3 protein: CASRLTFGNNSPLHF; D gene: NA; J gene: TRBJ1-6; V gene: TRBV27; clone size: few
CDR3 DNA: TGTGCCAGCAGTCCCCTGACAGCCTACCAAGAGACCCAGTACTTC; CDR3 protein: CASSPLTAYQETQYF; D gene: NA; J gene: TRBJ2-5; V gene: TRBV25-1; clone size: NA